What follows are 2 T cell receptor beta chains derived from one specimen sequenced in a study of blood T cell repertoires in COVID-19. Method: immunoSEQ multiplex PCR; TCRdb's copy keeps in-frame clones and lacks some. Found here are about 160,000 clones, approximately 81% of them singletons; the top ten hold less than 15%. Sequencing input: peripheral blood. The receptor set was obtained from a man between 18 and 29 years old with active or convalescent COVID-19.

This chain links TRBV11-3 with TRBJ2-1, with TRBD2 matching over 12 bases. The CDR3 is 15 residues long. V trimming: 3 bases; J trimming: 4 bases; junction bases outside the gene matches: 1. Germline V lookup: CDR1 SGHNT, CDR2 YENEEA. The CDR3 is CASSLTSGSYNEQFF. The CDR3 DNA sequence: TGTGCCAGCAGCTTGACTAGCGGGAGTTACAATGAGCAGTTCTTC.

The rearrangement uses TRBV5-1 and TRBJ2-7, with 10 bases matching TRBD2. From germline, CDR1 is SGHRS and CDR2 YFSETQ. The V segment lost 3 bases and the J segment 3 bases; nucleotides outside the gene matches: 3. The CDR3 has 14 residues. CDR3 amino acids: CASSSGLADYEQYF. The CDR3 DNA is TGCGCCAGCAGCTCCGGACTAGCGGACTACGAGCAGTACTTC.